The rows below give T cell receptor beta chains drawn from one sample of a study of T cells in Graves' hyperthyroidism and ophthalmopathy. TCRdb reprocessed the multiplex PCR reads via MiXCR and lists one record per CDR3 protein. The sample yields about 500,000 distinct CDR3 sequences, around 16% seen once. The material sequenced was blood. Every receptor here comes from a woman aged 30 to 39 with Graves' ophthalmopathy. CDR3s include the opening cysteine and the closing phenylalanine or tryptophan. The order of the fields is J gene, clone size, D gene, V gene, CDR3 protein, CDR3 DNA. The D gene is left open where the match is weak. The size of a clone is reported for some rows only, either as once, few or many, or as a class for expanded clones.

j_call: TRBJ2-1
clone_size: many
d_call: .
v_call: TRBV28
cdr3_aa: CASSLMFAGSSYNEQFF
cdr3_nt: TGTGCCAGCAGTTTAATGTTTGCGGGGAGCTCCTACAATGAGCAGTTCTTC

j_call: TRBJ2-1
clone_size: many
d_call: TRBD2
v_call: TRBV28
cdr3_aa: CAVQRENYNEQFF
cdr3_nt: TGTGCCGTACAGCGGGAGAACTACAATGAGCAGTTCTTC

j_call: TRBJ2-2
clone_size: few
d_call: .
v_call: TRBV30
cdr3_aa: CAWSVLGSPGELFF
cdr3_nt: TGTGCCTGGAGTGTACTCGGATCCCCCGGGGAGCTGTTTTTT

j_call: TRBJ1-3
clone_size: .
d_call: .
v_call: TRBV6-2/TRBV6-3
cdr3_aa: CASSRSRGASGNTIYF
cdr3_nt: TGTGCCAGCAGTCGCTCCCGGGGAGCCAGTGGAAACACCATATATTTT

j_call: TRBJ2-7
clone_size: .
d_call: .
v_call: TRBV19
cdr3_aa: CASSTRDLGKRGKGGSEQYF
cdr3_nt: TGTGCCAGTAGTACCCGGGACCTTGGGAAAAGAGGTAAAGGTGGCTCCGAGCAGTACTTC

j_call: TRBJ2-4
clone_size: .
d_call: .
v_call: TRBV20-1
cdr3_aa: CSATVDSFDIQYF
cdr3_nt: TGCAGTGCTACAGTCGACAGTTTCGACATTCAGTACTTC

j_call: TRBJ2-2
clone_size: .
d_call: TRBD2
v_call: TRBV19
cdr3_aa: CASSIGTGGANTGELFF
cdr3_nt: TGTGCCAGTAGTATCGGGACGGGAGGTGCGAACACCGGGGAGCTGTTTTTT

j_call: TRBJ1-4
clone_size: many
d_call: TRBD1
v_call: TRBV30
cdr3_aa: CAWSGPTGVHEKLFF
cdr3_nt: TGTGCCTGGAGTGGACCGACAGGGGTTCATGAAAAACTGTTTTTT

j_call: TRBJ2-4
clone_size: few
d_call: .
v_call: TRBV18
cdr3_aa: CASSRDSGAPHIQYF
cdr3_nt: TGTGCCAGCTCACGCGATTCAGGGGCCCCCCACATTCAGTACTTC

j_call: TRBJ2-5
clone_size: many
d_call: .
v_call: TRBV2
cdr3_aa: CASSEVWPGQYF
cdr3_nt: TGTGCCAGCAGTGAAGTGTGGCCAGGCCAGTACTTC

j_call: TRBJ2-3
clone_size: few
d_call: TRBD1
v_call: TRBV20-1
cdr3_aa: CSASGGQGTDTQYF
cdr3_nt: TGCAGTGCTAGCGGGGGACAGGGCACAGATACGCAGTATTTT

j_call: TRBJ1-5
clone_size: many
d_call: .
v_call: TRBV6-2/TRBV6-3
cdr3_aa: CASSYKGNNQPQHF
cdr3_nt: TGTGCCAGCAGTTACAAAGGGAATAATCAGCCCCAGCATTTT

j_call: TRBJ1-2
clone_size: .
d_call: TRBD1
v_call: TRBV5-4
cdr3_aa: CASSTGTGSAYGYTF
cdr3_nt: TGTGCCAGCAGCACCGGGACAGGGAGTGCCTATGGCTACACCTTC

j_call: TRBJ1-1
clone_size: many
d_call: TRBD1
v_call: TRBV5-6
cdr3_aa: CASSADRGWGEAFF
cdr3_nt: TGTGCCAGCAGCGCCGACAGGGGGTGGGGTGAAGCTTTCTTT

j_call: TRBJ2-7
clone_size: many
d_call: TRBD2
v_call: TRBV11-2
cdr3_aa: CASSLFGSGNNEQYF
cdr3_nt: TGTGCCAGCAGCTTATTCGGTAGCGGGAACAACGAGCAGTACTTC

j_call: TRBJ2-4
clone_size: .
d_call: .
v_call: TRBV29-1
cdr3_aa: CSVRQVGDIQYF
cdr3_nt: TGCAGCGTTAGACAGGTCGGGGACATTCAGTACTTC

j_call: TRBJ2-7
clone_size: .
d_call: .
v_call: TRBV27
cdr3_aa: CASSPWGEAYEQYF
cdr3_nt: TGTGCCAGCAGTCCTTGGGGAGAGGCATACGAGCAGTACTTC

j_call: TRBJ2-7
clone_size: many
d_call: .
v_call: TRBV30
cdr3_aa: CAWRAGVSYEQYF
cdr3_nt: TGTGCCTGGAGGGCAGGGGTCTCCTACGAGCAGTACTTC

j_call: TRBJ2-7
clone_size: .
d_call: TRBD2
v_call: TRBV19
cdr3_aa: CASSIDPGLAGINEQYF
cdr3_nt: TGTGCCAGTAGTATAGATCCGGGACTAGCGGGAATCAACGAGCAGTACTTC

j_call: TRBJ1-4
clone_size: few
d_call: .
v_call: TRBV10-1
cdr3_aa: CASSEGTILELELFF
cdr3_nt: TGCGCCAGCAGTGAGGGAACTATTTTGGAGTTGGAACTGTTTTTT

j_call: TRBJ2-7
clone_size: many
d_call: TRBD2
v_call: TRBV7-2
cdr3_aa: CASSTKAASGRVWEQYF
cdr3_nt: TGTGCCAGCAGCACAAAAGCGGCTAGCGGGAGGGTTTGGGAGCAGTACTTC

j_call: TRBJ2-5
clone_size: many
d_call: .
v_call: TRBV12-3/TRBV12-4
cdr3_aa: CASSLGTGEAHF
cdr3_nt: TGTGCCAGCAGTTTAGGAACAGGAGAAGCGCACTTC

j_call: TRBJ2-1
clone_size: .
d_call: .
v_call: TRBV5-6
cdr3_aa: CAGSLGGSYNEQFF
cdr3_nt: TGTGCCGGCAGCCTCGGAGGATCCTACAATGAGCAGTTCTTC

j_call: TRBJ2-3
clone_size: .
d_call: TRBD2
v_call: TRBV24-1
cdr3_aa: CATSDTLAGDVSDTQYF
cdr3_nt: TGTGCCACCAGTGATACACTAGCGGGAGACGTATCAGATACGCAGTATTTT

j_call: TRBJ1-2
clone_size: many
d_call: TRBD1
v_call: TRBV28
cdr3_aa: CASSAPGGYGYTF
cdr3_nt: TGTGCCAGCAGTGCGCCAGGGGGATATGGCTACACCTTC

j_call: TRBJ1-4
clone_size: many
d_call: .
v_call: TRBV30
cdr3_aa: CAWQFYEKLFF
cdr3_nt: TGTGCCTGGCAGTTCTATGAAAAACTGTTTTTT

j_call: TRBJ2-5
clone_size: .
d_call: .
v_call: TRBV7-9
cdr3_aa: CASSLAQGMETQYF
cdr3_nt: TGTGCCAGCAGCTTAGCGCAGGGAATGGAGACCCAGTACTTC

j_call: TRBJ2-6
clone_size: many
d_call: .
v_call: TRBV28
cdr3_aa: CASSPFLGTVKRTGANVLTF
cdr3_nt: TGTGCCAGCAGTCCTTTTCTTGGGACCGTAAAGCGGACTGGGGCCAACGTCCTGACTTTC

j_call: TRBJ2-7
clone_size: few
d_call: TRBD2
v_call: TRBV2
cdr3_aa: CASRREGLGYEQYF
cdr3_nt: TGTGCCAGCAGAAGGGAGGGTTTGGGCTACGAGCAGTACTTC

j_call: TRBJ1-2
clone_size: .
d_call: .
v_call: TRBV4-3
cdr3_aa: CASSPTPQTLGGYTF
cdr3_nt: TGCGCCAGCAGCCCAACTCCCCAGACGTTGGGTGGCTACACCTTC

j_call: TRBJ2-3
clone_size: many
d_call: .
v_call: TRBV12-3/TRBV12-4
cdr3_aa: CASSSMTSSPYTQYF
cdr3_nt: TGTGCCAGCAGTTCGATGACTAGTTCACCCTATACGCAGTATTTT

j_call: TRBJ2-7
clone_size: .
d_call: .
v_call: TRBV2
cdr3_aa: CASISAHYEQYF
cdr3_nt: TGTGCCAGCATTTCGGCCCACTACGAGCAGTACTTC

j_call: TRBJ1-5
clone_size: few
d_call: TRBD1
v_call: TRBV19
cdr3_aa: CASSIPGQGSQPQHF
cdr3_nt: TGTGCCAGTAGTATCCCTGGACAGGGCAGTCAGCCCCAGCATTTT

j_call: TRBJ1-4
clone_size: .
d_call: TRBD1
v_call: TRBV28
cdr3_aa: CASSSGTGEEKLFF
cdr3_nt: TGTGCCAGCAGTTCCGGGACAGGGGAGGAAAAACTGTTTTTT

j_call: TRBJ1-5
clone_size: .
d_call: .
v_call: TRBV6-2/TRBV6-3
cdr3_aa: CASSTGTKNNQPQHF
cdr3_nt: TGTGCCAGCTCTACAGGGACAAAAAATAATCAGCCCCAGCATTTT

j_call: TRBJ1-4
clone_size: .
d_call: .
v_call: TRBV7-2
cdr3_aa: CASSGQDSYEKLFF
cdr3_nt: TGTGCCAGCAGCGGGCAAGACAGTTATGAAAAACTGTTTTTT

j_call: TRBJ2-5
clone_size: many
d_call: .
v_call: TRBV28
cdr3_aa: CASHSPGEETQYF
cdr3_nt: TGTGCCAGTCACTCACCGGGAGAAGAGACCCAGTACTTC

j_call: TRBJ2-7
clone_size: many
d_call: TRBD2
v_call: TRBV28
cdr3_aa: CASEAGGSYEQYF
cdr3_nt: TGTGCCAGCGAAGCGGGAGGTTCCTACGAGCAGTACTTC

j_call: TRBJ2-5
clone_size: .
d_call: .
v_call: TRBV10-2
cdr3_aa: CATAGPYRLAQETQYF
cdr3_nt: TGCGCCACCGCGGGGCCATATAGACTCGCCCAAGAGACCCAGTACTTC

j_call: TRBJ2-3
clone_size: many
d_call: .
v_call: TRBV4-3
cdr3_aa: CASSQGQLVTDTQYF
cdr3_nt: TGCGCCAGCAGCCAAGGGCAACTAGTCACAGATACGCAGTATTTT

j_call: TRBJ1-4
clone_size: .
d_call: .
v_call: TRBV30
cdr3_aa: CAWSRGVVEKLFF
cdr3_nt: TGTGCCTGGAGTCGAGGGGTAGTCGAAAAACTGTTTTTT

j_call: TRBJ2-7
clone_size: many
d_call: TRBD2
v_call: TRBV20-1
cdr3_aa: CSARGGGRNEQYF
cdr3_nt: TGCAGTGCTAGAGGGGGCGGGAGGAACGAGCAGTACTTC

j_call: TRBJ2-5
clone_size: many
d_call: .
v_call: TRBV3-1
cdr3_aa: CASSQGKRVQETQYF
cdr3_nt: TGTGCCAGCAGCCAGGGCAAAAGGGTCCAAGAGACCCAGTACTTC

j_call: TRBJ2-7
clone_size: few
d_call: .
v_call: TRBV10-3
cdr3_aa: CAISSGTYEQYF
cdr3_nt: TGTGCCATCAGTTCAGGTACCTACGAGCAGTACTTC

j_call: TRBJ1-1
clone_size: many
d_call: .
v_call: TRBV12-3/TRBV12-4
cdr3_aa: CASSLSRNTEAFF
cdr3_nt: TGTGCCAGCAGTTTGAGTAGGAACACTGAAGCTTTCTTT

j_call: TRBJ1-6
clone_size: few
d_call: .
v_call: TRBV6-1
cdr3_aa: CASSEHGGPANSPLHF
cdr3_nt: TGTGCCAGCAGTGAGCACGGGGGACCAGCTAATTCACCCCTCCACTTT

j_call: TRBJ2-7
clone_size: many
d_call: TRBD2
v_call: TRBV27
cdr3_aa: CASSFSPGGLRWEQYF
cdr3_nt: TGTGCCAGCAGTTTTAGTCCGGGAGGCCTTCGGTGGGAGCAGTACTTC

j_call: TRBJ1-1
clone_size: many
d_call: .
v_call: TRBV7-9
cdr3_aa: CAWRTKDGNTEAFF
cdr3_nt: TGTGCCTGGCGGACAAAGGATGGGAACACTGAAGCTTTCTTT

j_call: TRBJ1-1
clone_size: many
d_call: .
v_call: TRBV12-3/TRBV12-4
cdr3_aa: CASSPQGQTNTEAFF
cdr3_nt: TGTGCCAGCAGTCCGCAGGGACAAACGAACACTGAAGCTTTCTTT

j_call: TRBJ2-1
clone_size: many
d_call: .
v_call: TRBV5-1
cdr3_aa: CASSLAGDLNNEQFF
cdr3_nt: TGCGCCAGCAGCTTGGCGGGTGACTTAAACAATGAGCAGTTCTTC

j_call: TRBJ2-1
clone_size: few
d_call: .
v_call: TRBV9
cdr3_aa: CASSFSWRNEQFF
cdr3_nt: TGTGCCAGCAGCTTTTCATGGAGGAATGAGCAGTTCTTC

j_call: TRBJ1-1
clone_size: .
d_call: .
v_call: TRBV28
cdr3_aa: CASSPPGETFF
cdr3_nt: TGTGCCAGCAGCCCCCCAGGGGAGACTTTCTTT

j_call: TRBJ2-2
clone_size: many
d_call: TRBD1
v_call: TRBV11-2
cdr3_aa: CASSGTAISLTGELFF
cdr3_nt: TGTGCCAGCAGCGGGACAGCAATCTCACTTACCGGGGAGCTGTTTTTT

j_call: TRBJ2-6
clone_size: many
d_call: .
v_call: TRBV5-1
cdr3_aa: CASSFVWGRRPGANVLTF
cdr3_nt: TGCGCCAGCAGCTTTGTCTGGGGGAGGAGGCCTGGGGCCAACGTCCTGACTTTC

j_call: TRBJ2-3
clone_size: many
d_call: TRBD2
v_call: TRBV20-1
cdr3_aa: CSARGTSGSQRSAQYF
cdr3_nt: TGCAGTGCTAGAGGGACTAGCGGGAGTCAGCGGAGTGCGCAGTATTTT

j_call: TRBJ2-1
clone_size: many
d_call: TRBD1
v_call: TRBV24-1
cdr3_aa: CATRGPGQYNEQFF
cdr3_nt: TGTGCCACCAGGGGACCGGGACAGTACAATGAGCAGTTCTTC

j_call: TRBJ2-1
clone_size: many
d_call: TRBD2
v_call: TRBV11-1
cdr3_aa: CASSYGLAGDSEQFF
cdr3_nt: TGTGCCAGCAGCTATGGACTAGCGGGAGACAGTGAGCAGTTCTTC